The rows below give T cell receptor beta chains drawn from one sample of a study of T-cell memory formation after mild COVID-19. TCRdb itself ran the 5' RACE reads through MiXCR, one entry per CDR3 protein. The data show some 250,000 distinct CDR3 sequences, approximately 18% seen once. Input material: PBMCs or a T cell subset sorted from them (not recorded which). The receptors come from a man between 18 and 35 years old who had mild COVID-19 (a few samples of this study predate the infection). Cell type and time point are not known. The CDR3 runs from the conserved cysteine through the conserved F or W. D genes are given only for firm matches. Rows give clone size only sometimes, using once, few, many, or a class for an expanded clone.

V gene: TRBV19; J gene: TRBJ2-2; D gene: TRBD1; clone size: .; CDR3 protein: CASSLTGGTGELFF; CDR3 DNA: TGTGCCAGTAGTTTAACAGGGGGCACCGGGGAGCTGTTTTTT
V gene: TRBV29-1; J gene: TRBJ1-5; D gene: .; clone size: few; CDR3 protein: CSVAFGETEPQHF; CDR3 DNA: TGCAGCGTTGCTTTCGGGGAAACAGAGCCCCAGCATTTT
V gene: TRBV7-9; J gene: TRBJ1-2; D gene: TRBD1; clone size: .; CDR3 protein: CASSLPGGFYGYTF; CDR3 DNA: TGTGCCAGCAGCTTACCAGGGGGTTTCTATGGCTACACCTTC
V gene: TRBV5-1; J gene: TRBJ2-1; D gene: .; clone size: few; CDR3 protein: CASSLLHNEQFF; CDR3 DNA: TGCGCCAGCAGCTTGCTTCACAATGAGCAGTTCTTC
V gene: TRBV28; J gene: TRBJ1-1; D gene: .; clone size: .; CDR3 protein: CASSFFMRPRTAMNTEAFF; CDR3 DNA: TGTGCCAGCAGTTTCTTCATGCGGCCCCGGACAGCGATGAACACTGAAGCTTTCTTT
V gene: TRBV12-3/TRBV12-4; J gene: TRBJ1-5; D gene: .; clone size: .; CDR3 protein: CASRDLGSPQHF; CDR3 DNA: TGTGCCAGCAGGGACTTGGGCTCGCCCCAGCATTTT
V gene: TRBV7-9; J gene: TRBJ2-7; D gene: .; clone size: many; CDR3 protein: CASSLSRSGQNSWEQYF; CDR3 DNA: TGTGCCAGCAGCTTATCCCGATCCGGACAGAACTCGTGGGAGCAGTACTTC
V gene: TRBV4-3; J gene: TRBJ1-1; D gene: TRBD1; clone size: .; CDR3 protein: CASSQDGQGSTEAFF; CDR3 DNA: TGCGCCAGCAGCCAAGACGGACAGGGCAGCACTGAAGCTTTCTTT
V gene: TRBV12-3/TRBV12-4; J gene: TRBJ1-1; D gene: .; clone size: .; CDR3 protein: CASSLADEAFF; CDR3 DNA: TGTGCCAGCAGTTTAGCAGATGAAGCTTTCTTT
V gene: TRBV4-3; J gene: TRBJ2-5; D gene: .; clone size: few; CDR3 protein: CASSQDHGVGKTQYF; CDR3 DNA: TGCGCCAGCAGCCAAGATCATGGGGTAGGGAAGACCCAGTACTTC
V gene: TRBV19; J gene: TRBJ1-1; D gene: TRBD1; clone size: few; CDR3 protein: CASSPLRLTGRYTEAFF; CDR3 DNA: TGTGCCAGTAGTCCCCTCCGCTTGACAGGGAGATACACTGAAGCTTTCTTT
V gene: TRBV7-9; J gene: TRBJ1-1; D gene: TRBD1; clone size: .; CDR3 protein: CASRGDRGDEDEAFF; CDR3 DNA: TGTGCCAGCAGGGGGGACAGGGGGGACGAGGATGAAGCTTTCTTT
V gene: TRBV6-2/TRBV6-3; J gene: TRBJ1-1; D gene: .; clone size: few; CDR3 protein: CASKTGSEATEAFF; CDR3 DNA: TGTGCCAGCAAAACAGGTTCAGAGGCCACTGAAGCTTTCTTT
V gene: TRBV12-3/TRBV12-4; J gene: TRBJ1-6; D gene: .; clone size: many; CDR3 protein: CASSLYPGGFNSPLHF; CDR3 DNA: TGTGCCAGCAGTTTGTACCCGGGGGGATTTAATTCACCCCTCCACTTT
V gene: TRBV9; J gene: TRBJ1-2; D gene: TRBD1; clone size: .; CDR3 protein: CASSGPGQKAYGYTF; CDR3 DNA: TGTGCCAGCAGCGGACCGGGACAGAAGGCTTATGGCTACACCTTC
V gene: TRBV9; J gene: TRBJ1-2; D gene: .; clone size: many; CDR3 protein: CASSVAEGLYGYTF; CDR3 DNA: TGTGCCAGCAGCGTAGCGGAGGGGCTCTATGGCTACACCTTC
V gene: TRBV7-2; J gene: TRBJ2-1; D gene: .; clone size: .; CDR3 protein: CASSFIVNEQFF; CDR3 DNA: TGTGCCAGCAGCTTTATCGTCAATGAGCAGTTCTTC
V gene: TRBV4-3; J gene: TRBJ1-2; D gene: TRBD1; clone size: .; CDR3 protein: CASSPETSTGGVYGYTF; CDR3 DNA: TGCGCCAGCAGCCCAGAAACTTCGACAGGGGGTGTGTATGGCTACACCTTC
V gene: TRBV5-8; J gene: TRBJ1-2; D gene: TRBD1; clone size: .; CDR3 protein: CASSRRTGVHGYTF; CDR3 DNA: TGTGCCAGCAGCCGAAGGACAGGCGTTCATGGCTACACCTTC
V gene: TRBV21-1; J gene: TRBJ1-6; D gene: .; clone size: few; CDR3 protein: CASSSWTESSYNSPLHF; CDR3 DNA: TGTGCCAGCAGCTCATGGACAGAGAGCTCCTATAATTCACCCCTCCACTTT
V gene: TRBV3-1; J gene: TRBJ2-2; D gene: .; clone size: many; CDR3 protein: CASRVLSNTGELFF; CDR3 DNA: TGTGCCAGCAGGGTTTTATCGAACACCGGGGAGCTGTTTTTT
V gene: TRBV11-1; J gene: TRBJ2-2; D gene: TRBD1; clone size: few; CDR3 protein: CASSSLFQMDRAYTGELFF; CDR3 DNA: TGTGCCAGCAGCTCCCTCTTCCAAATGGACAGGGCCTACACCGGGGAGCTGTTTTTT
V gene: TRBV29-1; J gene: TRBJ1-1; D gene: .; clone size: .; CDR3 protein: CSVEEFGEGTEAFF; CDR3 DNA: TGCAGCGTTGAAGAGTTTGGGGAAGGAACTGAAGCTTTCTTT